Shown below are 17 T cell receptor beta chains from a single sample sequenced in a study of shared clonotypes between healthy human individuals (dated by TCRdb to about 2020). The method was the immunoSEQ multiplex PCR assay. In TCRdb, the immuneACCESS table is reduced to in-frame sequences with V and J assigned. These tables do not hold every clone; where another copy was compared, an unresolved V gene accounts for under half, and the others remain unexplained. A total of about 1 million clones appear in this sample, 65% to 75% of them only once. Roughly 1.5% of the sample is held by the ten biggest clonotypes. Sequencing was performed on memory CD4+ T cells sorted from blood. The sample's cell subset or site label, in plain terms: CD45RA-negative fraction. These receptors all stem from a man younger than 35 in good health.

The rearrangement uses TRBV6-6 and TRBJ1-5; no definite D call. The CDR3 runs to 13 residues. CDR1 and CDR2 from the germline V gene are MNHNY and SVGAGI (reference sequence). V was pared by 7 bases and J by 4 bases, with 11 bases between. In nucleotides, the CDR3 is TGTGCCAGCACCGCTATAACTAATCAGCCCCAGCATTTT. Amino acids: CASTAITNQPQHF.

The chain joins TRBV28 to TRBJ2-7, with a weak D call TRBD2 (5 bases). The CDR3 covers 13 residues. Germline CDR1 reads MDHEN; CDR2 reads SYDVKM. V lost 2 bases, J lost 2 bases, and 7 bases lay in between. In DNA, the CDR3 is TGTGCCAGCAGTTTAGCGGGTCCCTACGAGCAGTACTTC. As protein: CASSLAGPYEQYF. Full variable domain (missing parts from reference TRBV28 and TRBJ2-7): DVKVTQSSRYLVKRTGEKVFLECVQDMDHENMFWYRQDPGLGLRLIYFSYDVKMKEKGDIPEGYSVSREKKERFSLILESASTNQTSMYLCASSLAGPYEQYFGPGTRLTVT.

The CDR3 nucleotides are TGTGCCTGGAGTACGGGAATCGGCGCTTTCTTT. Translated: CAWSTGIGAFF. The chain carries TRBV30 and TRBJ1-1, with D uncertain. The CDR3 totals 11 residues. Germline loops: CDR1 GTSNPN, CDR2 SVGIG (reference sequence). The V end lost 2 bases, the J end lost 11 bases, and 12 bases lay between the germline ends.

The chain is built from TRBV5-1 and TRBJ1-5; TRBD1 agrees at 7 bases. Trimming cost V 0 bases and J 3 bases; bases outside gene matches: 6. This CDR3 has 16 amino acids. Per the germline V gene, CDR1 is SGHRS and CDR2 is YFSETQ. In DNA form, the CDR3 reads TGCGCCAGCAGCTTGGGGGGGACAGATCACAATCAGCCCCAGCATTTT. Translation gives CASSLGGTDHNQPQHF.

This clone showed up just a few times. The chain uses TRBV5-1 and TRBJ2-5; D is possibly TRBD2 (7 bases). Germline V lookup: CDR1 SGHRS, CDR2 YFSETQ. Trimming removed 7 bases from V and 4 bases from J, with 17 bases in between. The length of the CDR3 is 14 residues. CDR3 nucleotide sequence: TGCGCCAGCGGTTTGGGGGGGCTAGGAGAGACCCAGTACTTC. This sequence encodes CASGLGGLGETQYF.

The chain links TRBV7-6 to TRBJ2-5; possibly TRBD2 for D (6 bases). The CDR3 covers 15 residues. V lost 5 bases, J lost 2 bases, and 15 bases lay in between. The germline CDR1 and CDR2 sequences are SGHVS and FNYEAQ. CDR3 sequence: CASSRSGTPQETQYF. In nucleotides, the CDR3 is TGTGCCAGCAGCCGGTCCGGGACTCCACAAGAGACCCAGTACTTC.

J is TRBJ1-1 and V is TRBV7-9, with D maybe TRBD1 (6 bases). Between the trimmed V and J ends, which lost 3 bases and 3 bases, there was a span of 17 bases. Germline V gene lookup returns CDR1 SEHNR and CDR2 FQNEAQ (reference sequence). CDR3 length: 16 residues. The CDR3: CASSFPRGAWDTEAFF. The DNA for the CDR3 is TGTGCCAGCAGCTTCCCCAGGGGTGCTTGGGACACTGAAGCTTTCTTT. Drawing the rest from reference TRBV7-9 and TRBJ1-1, the complete variable domain is DTGVSQNPRHKITKRGQNVTFRCDPISEHNRLYWYRQTLGQGPEFLTYFQNEAQLEKSRLLSDRFSAERPKGSFSTLEIQRTEQGDSAMYLCASSFPRGAWDTEAFFGQGTRLTVV.

This clone was detected only a few times. The genes are TRBV2 and TRBJ2-5; 10 bases are shared with TRBD2. This CDR3 region has 17 residues. CDR1 and CDR2 (germline): SNHLY, FYNNEI. V shed 2 bases and J 5 bases; nucleotides not matched to a gene: 11. This CDR3 reads CASSESSGGYLGETQYF. CDR3 sequence (DNA): TGTGCCAGCAGTGAAAGTAGCGGGGGGTACCTCGGGGAGACCCAGTACTTC.

The chain employs TRBV28 and TRBJ1-2; 9 bases align to TRBD1. The junction had 8 bases not matched to a gene; V was cut back by 10 bases and J by 5 bases. This CDR3 is 13 amino acids long. CDR1 and CDR2 from the germline V gene are MDHEN and SYDVKM. CDR3 coding DNA: TGTGCCATCCCGGGACAGGGTACATATGGCTACACCTTC. This sequence encodes CAIPGQGTYGYTF.

With respect to this clone: At the DNA level, this CDR3 is encoded by other sequences in the same sample as well. This chain joins TRBV5-6 and TRBJ1-1; no reliable D call. The V gene's germline CDR1 is SGHDT and CDR2 YYEEEE. V was trimmed by 1 base and J by 3 bases, leaving 7 bases between them. CDR3 length equals 13 residues. CDR3 bases: TGTGCCAGCAGCTTGCTTCGGGACACTGAAGCTTTCTTT. It yields the protein CASSLLRDTEAFF.

The chain combines TRBV6-1 with TRBJ2-2; 7 bases align to TRBD1. Germline V gene lookup returns CDR1 MNHNS and CDR2 SASEGT. The CDR3 has 15 amino acids. The trim removed 4 bases at V and 1 base at J, leaving 3 bases unmatched. CDR3 sequence reads: CASSGGTVNTGELFF. In nucleotides, the CDR3 is TGTGCCAGCAGTGGAGGGACAGTGAACACCGGGGAGCTGTTTTTT.

V gene TRBV2 combines with J gene TRBJ2-6; D ambiguous. Trimming took 4 bases from V and 0 from J, leaving 7 bases between them. The CDR3 is 15 amino acids. Germline V gene data show CDR1 as SNHLY and CDR2 as FYNNEI. This chain's CDR3 is CASSVESSGANVLTF. CDR3 DNA sequence: TGTGCCAGCAGTGTAGAGAGCTCTGGGGCCAACGTCCTGACTTTC.

This sequence joins TRBV5-1 and TRBJ2-5, with D perhaps matching TRBD1 or TRBD2 (6 bases each). Germline V gene lookup returns CDR1 SGHRS and CDR2 YFSETQ. With 5 bases removed from V and 3 bases from J, the gap between germline ends came to 14 bases. The CDR3 is 14 residues long. In DNA, the CDR3 is TGCGCCAGCAGGCGGGATTCAGGGGAAGAGACCCAGTACTTC. Protein sequence: CASRRDSGEETQYF.

This clone was seen once. V gene TRBV2 combines with J gene TRBJ2-2; 12 nucleotides align to TRBD2. The CDR3 is made up of 15 amino acids. V shed 9 bases and J 7 bases; nucleotides not matched to a gene: 9. Germline values: CDR1 SNHLY, CDR2 FYNNEI. The CDR3: CARGRLAGVGGELFF. DNA for the CDR3: TGTGCCAGGGGAAGACTAGCGGGAGTGGGCGGGGAGCTGTTTTTT. The whole variable domain, remainder taken from reference TRBV2 and TRBJ2-2, is EPEVTQTPSHQVTQMGQEVILRCVPISNHLYFYWYRQILGQKVEFLVSFYNNEISEKSEIFDDQFSVERPDGSNFTLKIRSTKLEDSAMYFCARGRLAGVGGELFFGEGSRLTVL.

The chain has TRBV2 and TRBJ2-2; D uncertain. The V gene lost 4 bases and the J gene lost 0 bases, with 6 bases spanning the gap. CDR1 is SNHLY and CDR2 is FYNNEI in the germline V gene. This CDR3 is built from 14 residues. The CDR3 DNA is TGTGCCAGCAGTGTGCAGTCGAACACCGGGGAGCTGTTTTTT. Protein: CASSVQSNTGELFF.

This clone came up many times. The chain uses TRBV20-1 and TRBJ2-7; D gene unclear. V dropped 3 bases and J dropped 5 bases, with 5 bases sitting between them. From germline, CDR1 is DFQATT and CDR2 SNEGSKA (reference sequence). The CDR3 consists of 10 residues. This CDR3 reads CSASADEQYF. The CDR3 nucleotides read TGCAGTGCTAGCGCGGACGAGCAGTACTTC.

The rearrangement uses TRBV7-9 and TRBJ2-1, with TRBD1 matching over 10 bases. Per germline, CDR1 SEHNR and CDR2 FQNEAQ (reference sequence). The CDR3 has 16 amino acids. After removal of 3 bases from V and 8 bases from J, the junction contained 10 bases not matched to a gene. The CDR3 DNA reads as TGTGCCAGCAGCTTCTCGGGACAGGGGAGTTTCGATGAGCAGTTCTTC. This codes for CASSFSGQGSFDEQFF.